These 17 T cell receptor beta chains were all obtained from the same sample, sequenced in a study of blood T cell repertoires in COVID-19. The protocol was immunoSEQ multiplex PCR, while the TCRdb copy is restricted to in-frame clones and leaves out a portion. The data contain 45,000 or so clones, approximately 90% of them singletons. Sequenced input: peripheral blood. The origin of the receptors is a man between 40 and 49 years old with active COVID-19.

V usage is TRBV3-1 (or the pseudogene TRBV3-2) and J usage is TRBJ2-7; 10 bases align to TRBD1. The CDR3 contains 15 residues. V shed 1 base, J shed 4 bases, and the junction held 4 bases outside the gene matches. Germline V lookup: CDR1 LGHDT, CDR2 YNNKEL (reference sequence). CDR3 nucleotide sequence: TGTGCCAGCAGCCAAGCGGGACAGGGGATATACGAGCAGTACTTC. This translates into CASSQAGQGIYEQYF.

The rearrangement links TRBV11-1 to TRBJ2-7, with 9 bases that match TRBD1. Germline V gene sequence: CDR1 SGHAT, CDR2 FQDESV (reference sequence). V trimming: 5 bases; J trimming: 12 bases; junction bases outside the gene matches: 14. This CDR3 region has 14 residues. In nucleotides, the CDR3 is TGTGCCAGCAGCCAAGGGGGACAGGGCCCCAGGAGGTACTTC. Translated, it gives CASSQGGQGPRRYF.

With regard to this clone: Its ends do not fully match the called genes, so a read error is possible. The genes are TRBV28 and TRBJ1-4; D uncertain. Germline CDR1 reads MDHEN; CDR2 reads SYDVKM. The CDR3 is 14 amino acids. CDR3 in amino acids: CATSIRAAEEKLFF. In DNA form, the CDR3 reads TGTGCCACCAGTATACGCGCGGCTGAAGAAAAACTGTTTTTT.

This clone appeared once. The rearrangement uses TRBV10-3 and TRBJ2-7; no clear D gene. CDR1 is ENHRY, CDR2 SYGVKD, per germline. This CDR3 comprises 17 residues. V was shortened by 2 bases and J by 0 bases, with 17 bases between the two germline ends. As DNA, the CDR3 is TGTGCCATCAGTGAGCTCTCGACACTTGCTTCCTCCTACGAGCAGTACTTC. Translating it yields CAISELSTLASSYEQYF.

The chain couples TRBV12-5 to TRBJ2-5; 13 bases line up with TRBD2. V trimming: 5 bases; J trimming: 4 bases; junction bases outside the gene matches: 13. Germline V gene sequence: CDR1 LGHNT, CDR2 FRNRAP. CDR3 size: 18 residues. CDR3: CASGVAPLLAGGLETQYF. DNA for the CDR3: TGTGCTAGTGGTGTGGCCCCCCTACTAGCGGGAGGGTTAGAGACCCAGTACTTC. Variable domain in full (rest from reference TRBV12-5 and TRBJ2-5): DARVTQTPRHKVTEMGQEVTMRCQPILGHNTVFWYRQTMMQGLELLAYFRNRAPLDDSGMPKDRFSAEMPDATLATLKIQPSEPRDSAVYFCASGVAPLLAGGLETQYFGPGTRLLVL.

The chain joins TRBV2 to TRBJ1-2; possible D gene TRBD1, 6 bases. Germline-derived CDR1 and CDR2 are SNHLY and FYNNEI. Between the trimmed V and J ends, which lost 6 bases and 5 bases, there was a span of 19 bases. This CDR3 has 15 residues. In DNA, the CDR3 is TGTGCCAGCAGGACGGGGGGGCAGGCTCTATATGGCTACACCTTC. Protein product: CASRTGGQALYGYTF.

The V and J genes are TRBV18 and TRBJ1-6; possibly TRBD1 for D (6 bases). Germline V gene lookup returns CDR1 KGHSH and CDR2 LQKENI. Between the trimmed V and J ends, which lost 3 bases and 9 bases, there was a span of 15 bases. The CDR3 runs to 15 residues. The CDR3 DNA reads TGTGCCAGCTCACCGACACAGGGTGGGGGTTCACCCCTCCACTTT. This encodes CASSPTQGGGSPLHF.

The V call is TRBV27, the J call TRBJ1-1, with TRBD1 identical over 7 bases. This CDR3 has 15 residues. Germline CDR1 and CDR2: MNHEY and SMNVEV (reference sequence). The V segment lost 5 bases and the J segment 11 bases; nucleotides outside the gene matches: 17. The DNA of the CDR3 is TGTGCCAGCAGTAAGGATCCGGGACAGTATGGGAAGGCTTTCTTT. Its translation is CASSKDPGQYGKAFF.

The J gene is TRBJ2-5, the V gene TRBV5-1; 8 bases are shared with TRBD2. J lost 5 bases, V lost 0 bases, and 6 bases had no gene match. The CDR3 consists of 15 residues. Germline assignment: CDR1 SGHRS and CDR2 YFSETQ. The CDR3 here is CASSLVGASGETQYF. The CDR3 coding sequence is TGCGCCAGCAGCTTGGTAGGCGCTAGCGGGGAGACCCAGTACTTC. Complete variable domain (other parts from reference TRBV5-1 and TRBJ2-5): KAGVTQTPRYLIKTRGQQVTLSCSPISGHRSVSWYQQTPGQGLQFLFEYFSETQRNKGNFPGRFSGRQFSNSRSEMNVSTLELGDSALYLCASSLVGASGETQYFGPGTRLLVL.

The genes are TRBV19 and TRBJ1-1, with TRBD1 as a possible D gene (6 bases). The CDR3 loop spans 14 amino acids. In germline, CDR1 is LNHDA, CDR2 SQIVND (reference sequence). V was clipped by 8 bases and J by 0 bases, with 13 bases between them. The CDR3 protein is CASRFDRLNTEAFF. CDR3 sequence (DNA): TGTGCCAGTCGTTTTGACAGGTTGAACACTGAAGCTTTCTTT.

This clone was recorded only once. V and J are TRBV2 and TRBJ1-2, with D perhaps TRBD1 (5 bases). The CDR3 is 13 amino acids. Between the trimmed V and J ends, which lost 8 bases and 8 bases, there was a span of 18 bases. Per the germline V gene, CDR1 is SNHLY and CDR2 is FYNNEI. CDR3 residues: CASSYGGAWGYTF. The CDR3 DNA reads TGTGCCAGCTCATACGGGGGAGCGTGGGGCTACACCTTC.

This chain uses TRBV6-6 with TRBJ2-7; 7 nucleotides line up with TRBD2. Looked up from germline, CDR1 is MNHNY and CDR2 is SVGAGI (reference sequence). CDR3 size: 12 residues. Unmatched junction bases numbered 1, after V lost 2 bases and J lost 6 bases. The CDR3 DNA sequence: TGTGCCAGCAGTTACGGGGAGGGCGAGCAGTACTTC. Residues: CASSYGEGEQYF.

This clone has only one observation. The rearrangement joins TRBV28 to TRBJ1-5; 8 nucleotides agree with TRBD1. Germline V CDR1 and CDR2: MDHEN, SYDVKM. CDR3 length: 17 amino acids. After removal of 3 bases from V and 6 bases from J, the junction contained 13 bases not matched to a gene. CDR3 in amino acids: CASSLLEGGQGSQPQHF. DNA for the CDR3: TGTGCCAGCAGTTTGTTGGAAGGAGGACAGGGTAGTCAGCCCCAGCATTTT.

The chain carries TRBV5-6 and TRBJ2-5; 8 positions agree with TRBD1. The length of the CDR3 is 15 residues. After removal of 0 bases from V and 4 bases from J, the junction contained 5 bases not matched to a gene. Germline V lookup: CDR1 SGHDT, CDR2 YYEEEE. As DNA, the CDR3 is TGTGCCAGCAGCTTGGGACAGGGGTGGGGAGAGACCCAGTACTTC. Protein: CASSLGQGWGETQYF.

This clone appeared a single time. The rearrangement links TRBV5-8 to TRBJ1-6; 8 nucleotides agree with TRBD1. The CDR3 contains 14 residues. Germline-derived CDR1 and CDR2 are SGHTS and YDEGEE. V lost 4 bases to trimming and J lost 9 bases; unmatched junction nucleotides: 6. This chain's CDR3 is CASSGGTGRSPLHF. Here the CDR3 DNA reads TGTGCCAGCAGCGGAGGGACAGGTCGTTCACCCCTCCACTTT.

The chain joins TRBV5-4 to TRBJ1-1; no clear D gene. The CDR3 spans 13 residues. Per germline, CDR1 SGHNT and CDR2 YYREEE (reference sequence). Trimming shortened V by 4 bases and J by 8 bases, and 15 bases separated the two germline ends. Here the CDR3 reads CASSMPGSLEAFF. CDR3 coding DNA: TGTGCCAGCAGCATGCCCGGGTCTTTGGAAGCTTTCTTT.

This rearrangement joins TRBV2 to TRBJ2-3; 11 nucleotides align to TRBD1. V dropped 5 bases and J dropped 3; count of bases not matched to a gene: 4. The V gene's germline CDR1 is SNHLY and CDR2 FYNNEI. This CDR3 is built from 15 residues. CDR3 sequence: CASSLDRGRTDTQYF. The CDR3 DNA follows: TGTGCCAGCAGTTTGGACAGGGGGCGGACAGATACGCAGTATTTT.